A selection of T cell receptor beta chains follows, all from one sample in a study of T cells after yellow fever vaccination. TCRdb itself ran the 5' RACE reads through MiXCR, one entry per CDR3 protein. The data contain 250,000 to 350,000 distinct CDR3 sequences, around 6.8% of them seen just once; the ten biggest clones take up roughly a sixth. The sequencing used PBMCs, collected about 41 days after the first yellow fever vaccination. The receptors derive from a man aged 18-30 years who received the YFV17D yellow fever vaccine. Each CDR3 is given with its conserved first and last residue. D genes are given only for firm matches. Expanded clones get a size class; other rows say once, few or many, or leave the size out.

length,size,J,V,D,CDR3,DNA
14,.,TRBJ2-3,TRBV4-1,.,CASSQYASTDTQYF,TGCGCCAGCAGCCAGTACGCGAGCACAGATACGCAGTATTTT
16,many,TRBJ2-6,TRBV5-1,.,CASSRTDISGANVLTF,TGCGCCAGCAGCCGGACAGACATCTCTGGGGCCAACGTCCTGACTTTC
14,.,TRBJ2-1,TRBV5-1,.,CASSLALEYNEQFF,TGCGCCAGCAGCTTGGCACTAGAATACAATGAGCAGTTCTTC
14,.,TRBJ2-7,TRBV6-1,TRBD1,CASTETGEIYEQYF,TGTGCCAGCACCGAGACAGGGGAGATCTACGAGCAGTACTTC
14,.,TRBJ2-2,TRBV20-1,.,CSASFAANTGELFF,TGCAGTGCTAGTTTTGCCGCGAACACCGGGGAGCTGTTTTTT
15,few,TRBJ2-1,TRBV5-4,TRBD2,CASPGSGGDYNEQFF,TGTGCCAGCCCCGGGAGCGGGGGAGACTACAATGAGCAGTTCTTC
14,few,TRBJ2-3,TRBV25-1,.,CASSGRVRAHTQYF,TGTGCCAGCAGTGGCCGGGTCAGGGCGCATACGCAGTATTTT
15,few,TRBJ1-6,TRBV5-5,.,CASSPDSLWNSPLHF,TGTGCCAGCAGCCCGGACAGTCTTTGGAATTCACCCCTCCACTTT
18,few,TRBJ2-1,TRBV7-6,TRBD2,CASSLVPGRGVYYNEQFF,TGTGCCAGCAGCTTGGTCCCCGGGCGGGGGGTCTACTACAATGAGCAGTTCTTC
14,few,TRBJ2-7,TRBV7-2,TRBD1,CASSKQGFNSEQYF,TGTGCCAGCAGCAAACAGGGGTTCAACAGCGAGCAGTACTTC
13,few,TRBJ1-2,TRBV29-1,TRBD1,CSVVAGQGSRYTF,TGCAGCGTTGTCGCGGGACAGGGGTCGCGCTACACCTTC
12,many,TRBJ1-6,TRBV25-1,.,CASSEGNSPLHF,TGTGCCAGCAGTGAGGGGAATTCACCCCTCCACTTT
15,few,TRBJ2-5,TRBV7-9,.,CASSSPGGPGETQYF,TGTGCCAGCAGCTCCCCCGGCGGGCCCGGCGAGACCCAGTACTTC
14,few,TRBJ2-5,TRBV20-1,.,CSARVGHLQETQYF,TGCAGTGCTAGAGTCGGACACCTCCAAGAGACCCAGTACTTC
14,few,TRBJ2-2,TRBV7-7,.,CASSALGSTGELFF,TGTGCCAGCAGCGCATTGGGGAGCACCGGGGAGCTGTTTTTT
13,.,TRBJ2-3,TRBV20-1,.,CCASGTGTDTQYF,TGCTGTGCTAGTGGGACGGGCACAGATACGCAGTATTTT
14,.,TRBJ2-3,TRBV5-4,TRBD1,CASRTDRGTDTQYF,TGTGCCAGCAGAACCGACAGGGGAACAGATACGCAGTATTTT
16,few,TRBJ1-1,TRBV7-8,.,CASTPLGRSVDTEAFF,TGTGCCAGCACCCCATTAGGGAGGAGTGTTGACACTGAAGCTTTCTTT
14,.,TRBJ1-2,TRBV7-2,TRBD1,CASSRTGTGGSYTF,TGTGCCAGCAGCCGCACCGGGACAGGGGGTAGCTACACCTTC
15,many,TRBJ1-6,TRBV5-1,.,CASSLAPQGYSPLHF,TGCGCCAGCAGCTTGGCCCCCCAGGGATACTCACCCCTCCACTTT
14,many,TRBJ1-2,TRBV6-5,.,CASSYQQGYYGYTF,TGTGCCAGCAGTTACCAACAGGGATACTATGGCTACACCTTC
16,few,TRBJ2-3,TRBV3-1,.,CASSQDQGGATDTQYF,TGTGCCAGCAGCCAAGATCAGGGGGGGGCAACAGATACGCAGTATTTT
16,.,TRBJ2-3,TRBV7-8,TRBD2,CASSFPLAGTTDTQYF,TGTGCCAGCAGCTTTCCGTTAGCGGGGACCACAGATACGCAGTATTTT
13,many,TRBJ1-1,TRBV5-5,TRBD1,CASSTGVNTEAFF,TGTGCCAGCAGCACAGGGGTGAACACTGAAGCTTTCTTT
15,.,TRBJ2-3,TRBV7-9,.,CASSTPRGTGDTQYF,TGTGCCAGCAGCACCCCCAGGGGAACTGGAGATACGCAGTATTTT
15,few,TRBJ1-3,TRBV5-6,.,CASSLDRVSGNTIYF,TGTGCCAGCAGCTTGGACAGAGTATCTGGAAACACCATATATTTT
16,many,TRBJ2-7,TRBV7-2,.,CASSLSWDTSSYEQYF,TGTGCCAGCAGCTTATCGTGGGACACGAGCTCCTACGAGCAGTACTTC
14,few,TRBJ2-1,TRBV20-1,TRBD2,CSAGTSGGLGEQFF,TGCAGTGCTGGGACTAGCGGGGGGCTCGGTGAGCAGTTCTTC
14,.,TRBJ2-3,TRBV19,.,CATQWQQGADTQYF,TGTGCCACGCAATGGCAACAGGGTGCAGATACGCAGTATTTT
15,few,TRBJ1-6,TRBV4-3,.,CASSQDSQGISPLHF,TGCGCCAGCAGCCAAGATAGCCAGGGAATATCACCCCTCCACTTT
18,few,TRBJ2-5,TRBV4-2,TRBD2,CASSPGLAGGERGETQYF,TGTGCCAGCAGCCCAGGACTAGCGGGGGGAGAGCGGGGAGAGACCCAGTACTTC
16,few,TRBJ2-5,TRBV6-1,TRBD2,CASSRWNAGGEETQYF,TGTGCCAGCAGTCGCTGGAATGCGGGAGGGGAAGAGACCCAGTACTTC
18,.,TRBJ2-5,TRBV3-1,TRBD2,CASRLSGTSGGAQETQYF,TGTGCCAGCAGACTGTCAGGGACTAGCGGGGGGGCCCAAGAGACCCAGTACTTC
14,.,TRBJ2-2,TRBV28,.,CASSLTGYREELFF,TGTGCCAGCAGTTTAACAGGGTATCGTGAGGAGCTGTTTTTT
16,many,TRBJ2-3,TRBV6-1,.,CASNPVLGGPEDTQYF,TGTGCCAGCAACCCCGTCTTGGGGGGCCCCGAAGATACGCAGTATTTT
16,few,TRBJ2-1,TRBV5-4,TRBD2,CASSLIGLAGGREQFF,TGTGCCAGCAGCTTGATCGGACTAGCGGGGGGACGTGAGCAGTTCTTC
16,few,TRBJ2-1,TRBV25-1,TRBD2,CASSEGLAGGLGEQFF,TGTGCCAGCAGTGAGGGACTAGCGGGGGGGCTCGGTGAGCAGTTCTTC
15,.,TRBJ2-2,TRBV6-5,.,CASSYSVQNTGELFF,TGTGCCAGCAGTTACTCGGTACAGAACACCGGGGAGCTGTTTTTT
13,.,TRBJ1-2,TRBV15,.,CATSSDGFYGYTF,TGTGCCACCAGCAGTGATGGGTTTTATGGCTACACCTTC
14,few,TRBJ2-7,TRBV4-3,.,CASSQEPGSYEQYF,TGCGCCAGCAGCCAAGAACCCGGTTCCTACGAGCAGTACTTC